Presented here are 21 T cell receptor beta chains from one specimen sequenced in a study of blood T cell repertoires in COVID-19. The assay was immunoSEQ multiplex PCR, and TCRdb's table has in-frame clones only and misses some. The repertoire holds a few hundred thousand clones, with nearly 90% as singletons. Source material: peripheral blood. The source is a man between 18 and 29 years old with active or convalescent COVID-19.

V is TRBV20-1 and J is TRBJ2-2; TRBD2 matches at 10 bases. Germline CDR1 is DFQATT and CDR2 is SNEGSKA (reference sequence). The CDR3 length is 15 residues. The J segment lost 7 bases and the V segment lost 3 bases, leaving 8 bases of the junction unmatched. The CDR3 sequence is CSASTASGGGGELFF. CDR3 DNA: TGCAGTGCTAGTACGGCTAGCGGGGGCGGCGGGGAGCTGTTTTTT.

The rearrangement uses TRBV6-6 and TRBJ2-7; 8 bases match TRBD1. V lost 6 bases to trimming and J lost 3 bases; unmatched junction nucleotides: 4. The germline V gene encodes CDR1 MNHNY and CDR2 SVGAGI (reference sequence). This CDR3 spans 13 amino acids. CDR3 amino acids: CASRGQGIYEQYF. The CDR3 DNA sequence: TGTGCCAGCAGAGGACAGGGTATCTACGAGCAGTACTTC.

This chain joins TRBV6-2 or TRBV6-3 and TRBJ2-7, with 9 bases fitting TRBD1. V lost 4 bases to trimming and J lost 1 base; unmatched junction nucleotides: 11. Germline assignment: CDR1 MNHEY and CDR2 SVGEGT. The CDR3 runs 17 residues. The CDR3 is CASSSPSGGQGSYEQYF. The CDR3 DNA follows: TGTGCCAGCAGTTCCCCGTCCGGGGGACAGGGATCCTACGAGCAGTACTTC.

The CDR3 here is CASSPSPGTAYGYTF. The CDR3 DNA follows: TGTGCCAGTAGTCCCAGCCCAGGGACAGCATATGGCTACACCTTC. This chain uses TRBV19 with TRBJ1-2; 7 nucleotides agree with TRBD1. Germline V gene lookup returns CDR1 LNHDA and CDR2 SQIVND (reference sequence). This CDR3 contains 15 residues. V was clipped by 5 bases and J by 5 bases; unmatched bases: 11.

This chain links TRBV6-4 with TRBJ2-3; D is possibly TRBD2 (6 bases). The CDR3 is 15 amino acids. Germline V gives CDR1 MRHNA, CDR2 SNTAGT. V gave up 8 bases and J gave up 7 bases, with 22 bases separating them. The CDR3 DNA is TGTGCCAGCCCTACCCCGGGCAGGGAGGTGCATACGCAGTATTTT. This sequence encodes CASPTPGREVHTQYF.

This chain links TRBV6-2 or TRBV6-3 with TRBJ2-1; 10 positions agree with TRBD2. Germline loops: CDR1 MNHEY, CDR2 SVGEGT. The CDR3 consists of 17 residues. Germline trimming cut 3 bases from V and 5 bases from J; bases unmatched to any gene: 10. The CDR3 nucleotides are TGTGCCAGCAGTTATGGGCTAGCGGGGGCACTAAACAATGAGCAGTTCTTC. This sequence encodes CASSYGLAGALNNEQFF.

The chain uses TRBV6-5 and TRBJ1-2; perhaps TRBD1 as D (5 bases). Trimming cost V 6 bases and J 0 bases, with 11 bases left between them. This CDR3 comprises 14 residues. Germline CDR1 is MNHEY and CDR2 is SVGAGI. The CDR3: CASRTQTANYGYTF. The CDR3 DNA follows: TGTGCCAGCAGGACCCAGACAGCTAACTATGGCTACACCTTC.

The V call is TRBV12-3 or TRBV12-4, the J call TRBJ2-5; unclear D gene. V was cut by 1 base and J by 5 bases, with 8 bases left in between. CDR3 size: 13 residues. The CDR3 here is CASSLGLEETQYF. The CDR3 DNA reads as TGTGCCAGCAGTTTAGGACTCGAGGAGACCCAGTACTTC.

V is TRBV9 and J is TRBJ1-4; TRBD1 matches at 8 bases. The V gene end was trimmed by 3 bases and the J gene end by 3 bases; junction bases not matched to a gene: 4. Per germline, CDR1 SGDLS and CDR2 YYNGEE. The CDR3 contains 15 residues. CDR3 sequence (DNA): TGTGCCAGCAGCGCGTCAGGGGGCCCTAATGAAAAACTGTTTTTT. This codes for CASSASGGPNEKLFF.

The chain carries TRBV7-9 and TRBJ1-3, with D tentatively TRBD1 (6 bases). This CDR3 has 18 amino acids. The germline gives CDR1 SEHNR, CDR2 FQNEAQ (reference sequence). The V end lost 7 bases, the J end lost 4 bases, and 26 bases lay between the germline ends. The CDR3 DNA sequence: TGTGCCAGCACCGACCGACCGTATCCTACAGGGCGCGGAAACACCATATATTTT. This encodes CASTDRPYPTGRGNTIYF.

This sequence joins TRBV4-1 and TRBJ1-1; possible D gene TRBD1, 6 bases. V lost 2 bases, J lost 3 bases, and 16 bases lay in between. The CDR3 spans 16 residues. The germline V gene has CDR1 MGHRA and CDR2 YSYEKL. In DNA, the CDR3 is TGCGCCAGCAGCCAACCTCCCAGGGGCTATGACACTGAAGCTTTCTTT. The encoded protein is CASSQPPRGYDTEAFF.

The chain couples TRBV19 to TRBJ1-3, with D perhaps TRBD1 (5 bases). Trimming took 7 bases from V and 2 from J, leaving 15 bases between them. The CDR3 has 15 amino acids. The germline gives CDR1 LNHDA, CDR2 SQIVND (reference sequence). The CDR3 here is CASTLMGGAGNTIYF. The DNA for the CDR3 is TGTGCCAGTACTCTCATGGGAGGGGCTGGAAACACCATATATTTT.

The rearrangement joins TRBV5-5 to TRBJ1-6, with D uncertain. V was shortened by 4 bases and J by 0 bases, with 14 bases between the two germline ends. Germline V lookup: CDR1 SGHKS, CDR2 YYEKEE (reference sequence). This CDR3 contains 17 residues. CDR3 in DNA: TGTGCCAGCAGCGCCGGGTCAGTCAGCTCCTATAATTCACCCCTCCACTTT. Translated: CASSAGSVSSYNSPLHF.

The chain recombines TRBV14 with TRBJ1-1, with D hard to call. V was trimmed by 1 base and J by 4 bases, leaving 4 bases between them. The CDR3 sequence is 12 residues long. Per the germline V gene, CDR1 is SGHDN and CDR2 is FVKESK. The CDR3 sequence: CASSQVLTEAFF. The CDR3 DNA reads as TGTGCCAGCAGCCAAGTTCTCACTGAAGCTTTCTTT.

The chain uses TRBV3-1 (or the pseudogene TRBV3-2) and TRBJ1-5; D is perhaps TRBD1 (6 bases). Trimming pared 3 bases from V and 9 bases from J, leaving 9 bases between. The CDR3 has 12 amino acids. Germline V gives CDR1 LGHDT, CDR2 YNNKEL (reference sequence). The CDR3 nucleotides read TGTGCCAGCAGCCATAGGGGGTTGCCCCAGCATTTT. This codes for CASSHRGLPQHF.

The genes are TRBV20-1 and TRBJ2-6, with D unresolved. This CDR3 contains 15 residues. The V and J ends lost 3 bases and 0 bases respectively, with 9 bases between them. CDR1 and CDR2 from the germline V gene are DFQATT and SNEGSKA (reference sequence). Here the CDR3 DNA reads TGCAGTGCTAGTGACAATTTCTCTGGGGCCAACGTCCTGACTTTC. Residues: CSASDNFSGANVLTF.

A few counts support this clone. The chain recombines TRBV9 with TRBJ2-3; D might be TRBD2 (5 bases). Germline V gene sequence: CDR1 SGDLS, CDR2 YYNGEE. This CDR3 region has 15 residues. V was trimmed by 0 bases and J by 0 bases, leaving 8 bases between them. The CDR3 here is CASSVAGFSTDTQYF. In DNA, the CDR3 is TGTGCCAGCAGCGTAGCGGGGTTTAGCACAGATACGCAGTATTTT.

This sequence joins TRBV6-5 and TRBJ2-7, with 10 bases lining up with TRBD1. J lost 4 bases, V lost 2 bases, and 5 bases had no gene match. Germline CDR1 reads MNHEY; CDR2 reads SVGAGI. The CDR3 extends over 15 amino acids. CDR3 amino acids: CASSYRDRGMYEQYF. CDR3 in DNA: TGTGCCAGCAGTTACCGGGACAGGGGAATGTACGAGCAGTACTTC.

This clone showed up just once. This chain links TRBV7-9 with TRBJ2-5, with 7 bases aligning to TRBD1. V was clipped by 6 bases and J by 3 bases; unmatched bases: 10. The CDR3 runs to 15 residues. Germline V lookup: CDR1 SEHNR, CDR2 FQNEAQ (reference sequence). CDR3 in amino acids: CASSYRGQVKETQYF. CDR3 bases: TGTGCCAGCAGTTACAGGGGCCAGGTTAAAGAGACCCAGTACTTC.

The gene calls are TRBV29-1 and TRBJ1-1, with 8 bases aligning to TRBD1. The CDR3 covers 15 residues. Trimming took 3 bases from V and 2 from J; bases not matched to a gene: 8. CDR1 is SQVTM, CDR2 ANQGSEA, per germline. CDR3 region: CSVEIWTGKNTEAFF. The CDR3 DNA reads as TGCAGCGTTGAGATCTGGACAGGGAAAAACACTGAAGCTTTCTTT.

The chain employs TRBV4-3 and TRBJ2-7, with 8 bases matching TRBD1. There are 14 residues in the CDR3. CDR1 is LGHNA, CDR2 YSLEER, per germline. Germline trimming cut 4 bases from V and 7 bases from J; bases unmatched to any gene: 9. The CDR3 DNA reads TGCGCCAGCAGCCGCCGGGACAGGCCGTCAGAGCAGTACTTC. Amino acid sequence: CASSRRDRPSEQYF.